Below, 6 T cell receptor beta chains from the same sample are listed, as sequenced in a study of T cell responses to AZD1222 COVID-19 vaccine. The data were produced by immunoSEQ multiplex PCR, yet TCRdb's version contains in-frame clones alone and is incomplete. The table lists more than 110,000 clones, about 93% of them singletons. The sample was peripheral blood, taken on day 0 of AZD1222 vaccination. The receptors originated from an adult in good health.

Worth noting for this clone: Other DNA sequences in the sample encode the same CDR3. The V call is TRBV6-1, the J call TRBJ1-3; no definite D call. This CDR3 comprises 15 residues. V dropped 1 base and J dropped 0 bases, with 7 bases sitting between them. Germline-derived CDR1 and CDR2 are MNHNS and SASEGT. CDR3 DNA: TGTGCCAGCAGTGAAGGACGGAGCTCTGGAAACACCATATATTTT. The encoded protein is CASSEGRSSGNTIYF.

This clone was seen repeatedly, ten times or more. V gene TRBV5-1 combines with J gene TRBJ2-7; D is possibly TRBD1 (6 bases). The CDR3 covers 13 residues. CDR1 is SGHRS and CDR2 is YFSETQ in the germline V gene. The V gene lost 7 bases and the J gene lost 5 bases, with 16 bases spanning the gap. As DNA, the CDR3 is TGCGCCAGCGGATCCCTCCAGGGGAACGAGCAGTACTTC. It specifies CASGSLQGNEQYF.

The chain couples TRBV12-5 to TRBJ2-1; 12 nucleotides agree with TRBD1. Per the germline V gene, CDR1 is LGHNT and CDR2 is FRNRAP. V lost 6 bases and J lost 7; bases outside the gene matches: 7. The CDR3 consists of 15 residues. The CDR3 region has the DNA TGTGCTAGTGGAACCGGGACAGGGGGCGGAAATGAGCAGTTCTTC. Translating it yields CASGTGTGGGNEQFF.

This CDR3 reads CAWSVVGEQYF. Written as DNA, the CDR3 is TGTGCCTGGAGTGTAGTCGGGGAGCAGTACTTC. J is TRBJ2-7 and V is TRBV30; no firm D call. The CDR3 runs 11 residues. V lost 0 bases, J lost 7 bases, and 7 bases lay in between. The germline gives CDR1 GTSNPN, CDR2 SVGIG (reference sequence).

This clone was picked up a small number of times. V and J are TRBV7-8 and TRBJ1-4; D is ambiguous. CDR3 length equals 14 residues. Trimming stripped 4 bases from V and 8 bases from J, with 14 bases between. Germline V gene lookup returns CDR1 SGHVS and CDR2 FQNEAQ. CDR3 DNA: TGTGCCAGCAGCTCCGATATTAAAAGAGAAAAACTGTTTTTT. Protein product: CASSSDIKREKLFF.

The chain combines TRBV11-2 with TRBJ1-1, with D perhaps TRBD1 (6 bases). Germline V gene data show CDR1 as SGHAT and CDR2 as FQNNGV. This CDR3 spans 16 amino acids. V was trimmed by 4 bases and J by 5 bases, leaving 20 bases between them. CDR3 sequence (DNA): TGTGCCAGCAGCTATAGGGTGACAAGGGGGGGGACTGAAGCTTTCTTT. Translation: CASSYRVTRGGTEAFF.